This entry lists 26 T cell receptor beta chains sequenced from one sample in a study of T cell responses to AZD1222 COVID-19 vaccine. TCRdb keeps only in-frame clones here, not all; method: immunoSEQ multiplex PCR. This sample has 95,000 to 150,000 clones, with 70% to 85% found just once. The material was peripheral blood, obtained on day 0 of AZD1222 vaccination. These receptors originate from an adult in good health.

This clone was recorded a few times. The chain couples TRBV19 to TRBJ1-1, with TRBD1 matching 8 bases. Germline values: CDR1 LNHDA, CDR2 SQIVND (reference sequence). This CDR3 has 14 amino acids. The ends lost 6 bases at V and 5 bases at J; junction bases unmatched: 8. In nucleotides, the CDR3 is TGTGCCAGTAGAAGAGCAGGGGGCGGGACTGAAGCTTTCTTT. It specifies CASRRAGGGTEAFF.

By frequency in the sample, this clone is medium-sized. The chain is built from TRBV20-1 and TRBJ1-6; D uncertain. CDR1 and CDR2 from the germline V gene are DFQATT and SNEGSKA (reference sequence). The CDR3 covers 11 residues. V lost 7 bases and J 13 bases, leaving 14 bases between the germline ends. The CDR3 DNA reads as TGCAGTGTCCAGGACGTCCATCCCCTCCACTTT. This codes for CSVQDVHPLHF.

This clone was picked up one time. The chain joins TRBV13 to TRBJ1-4; D is unclear. Germline CDR1 is PRHDT and CDR2 is FYEKMQ (reference sequence). Trimming took off 1 base at V and 7 bases at J, with 7 bases between the two ends. The CDR3 runs to 13 residues. The CDR3 is CASSLDPAEKLFF. Written as DNA, the CDR3 is TGTGCCAGCAGCTTAGACCCGGCTGAAAAACTGTTTTTT.

This chain connects TRBV19 to TRBJ1-2, with D maybe TRBD1 (5 bases). Trimming took 10 bases from V and 5 from J, leaving 20 bases between them. Germline V CDR1 and CDR2: LNHDA, SQIVND (reference sequence). This CDR3 is built from 14 residues. For the CDR3, the DNA is TGTGCCACCTCACCTCAAGGGACGGGATATGGCTACACCTTC. Its protein is CATSPQGTGYGYTF.

The chain couples TRBV9 to TRBJ2-1; a weak D match, TRBD2 (7 bases). The CDR3 consists of 13 residues. Germline V lookup: CDR1 SGDLS, CDR2 YYNGEE. Between the trimmed V and J ends, which lost 4 bases and 8 bases, there was a span of 13 bases. The CDR3 sequence is CASSPQGRDEQFF. CDR3 bases: TGTGCCAGCAGCCCGCAGGGGAGGGATGAGCAGTTCTTC. Supplemented by reference TRBV9 and TRBJ2-1, the full variable domain reads DSGVTQTPKHLITATGQRVTLRCSPRSGDLSVYWYQQSLDQGLQFLIQYYNGEERAKGNILERFSAQQFPDLHSELNLSSLELGDSALYFCASSPQGRDEQFFGPGTRLTVL.

This chain links TRBV5-1 with TRBJ1-1; TRBD1 aligns across 7 bases. This CDR3 spans 15 amino acids. Trimming took 3 bases from V and 5 from J; bases not matched to a gene: 10. Germline V CDR1 and CDR2: SGHRS, YFSETQ. CDR3 sequence (DNA): TGCGCCAGCAGCTCCACCCCGTACAGGGGAACTGAAGCTTTCTTT. Protein sequence: CASSSTPYRGTEAFF.

V usage is TRBV6-2 or TRBV6-3 and J usage is TRBJ1-2; the D gene is possibly TRBD1 (5 bases). With 2 bases removed from V and 9 bases from J, the gap between germline ends came to 13 bases. The CDR3 has 13 amino acids. Germline-derived CDR1 and CDR2 are MNHEY and SVGEGT. In nucleotides, the CDR3 is TGTGCCAGCAGTTACGGGGGAGTACCCAGCTACACCTTC. It yields the protein CASSYGGVPSYTF.

V gene TRBV5-5 combines with J gene TRBJ2-7; D ambiguous. Trimming shortened V by 1 base and J by 7 bases, and 15 bases separated the two germline ends. CDR1 is SGHKS and CDR2 is YYEKEE in the germline V gene (reference sequence). CDR3 length: 14 amino acids. In DNA, the CDR3 is TGTGCCAGCAGCTTGCCCCCCTGGGTTCCGGAGCAGTACTTC. It encodes CASSLPPWVPEQYF. Filled out from reference TRBV5-5 and TRBJ2-7, the complete variable domain reads DAGVTQSPTHLIKTRGQQVTLRCSPISGHKSVSWYQQVLGQGPQFIFQYYEKEERGRGNFPDRFSARQFPNYSSELNVNALLLGDSALYLCASSLPPWVPEQYFGPGTRLTVT.

The chain combines TRBV11-1 with TRBJ2-7; 7 bases fit TRBD1. Unmatched junction bases numbered 6, after V lost 5 bases and J lost 2 bases. This CDR3 comprises 14 residues. Germline-derived CDR1 and CDR2 are SGHAT and FQDESV (reference sequence). This CDR3 is CASSLFGTAYEQYF. The CDR3 coding sequence is TGTGCCAGCAGCCTGTTCGGGACAGCCTACGAGCAGTACTTC.

The chain couples TRBV18 to TRBJ2-7, with D possibly called TRBD1 or TRBD2 (5 bases each). CDR1 is KGHSH and CDR2 is LQKENI in the germline V gene. The CDR3 sequence is 14 residues long. The V gene lost 6 bases and the J gene lost 2 bases, with 14 bases spanning the gap. The DNA of the CDR3 is TGTGCCAGCTCCTCGGGACGGAAAACCTACGAGCAGTACTTC. This codes for CASSSGRKTYEQYF.

V usage is TRBV7-5 and J usage is TRBJ2-1. TRBV7-5 is a listed pseudogene. CDR3 length: 16 amino acids. The CDR3 here is CVRSLEGGEGLDEQFF. As DNA, the CDR3 is TGTGTCAGAAGCTTAGAGGGGGGCGAAGGGTTGGATGAGCAGTTCTTC.

V is TRBV5-4 and J is TRBJ1-5; D is uncertain. Germline V CDR1 and CDR2: SGHNT, YYREEE (reference sequence). CDR3 length equals 15 residues. V lost 5 bases and J lost 2, with 14 bases in between. The CDR3 reads CASRPENTGNQPQHF. CDR3 nucleotide sequence: TGTGCCAGCAGGCCTGAAAACACGGGCAATCAGCCCCAGCATTTT.

The chain links TRBV3-1 (or the pseudogene TRBV3-2) to TRBJ1-4; 11 bases align to TRBD1. The CDR3 spans 17 residues. The V and J ends lost 0 bases and 8 bases, in that order; junction bases with no gene match: 8. Germline CDR1 LGHDT, CDR2 YNNKEL (reference sequence). Written as DNA, the CDR3 is TGTGCCAGCAGCCAAGATGGAGCCGGGACAGGGGGGGAAAAACTGTTTTTT. Translated: CASSQDGAGTGGEKLFF.

The genes are TRBV9 and TRBJ1-2; D is possibly TRBD1 (5 bases). The CDR3 consists of 13 residues. With 0 bases removed from V and 3 bases from J, the gap between germline ends came to 6 bases. Germline CDR1 reads SGDLS; CDR2 reads YYNGEE. This CDR3 reads CASSVEGHYGYTF. The DNA for the CDR3 is TGTGCCAGCAGCGTAGAGGGGCACTATGGCTACACCTTC.

The rearrangement uses TRBV3-1 (or the pseudogene TRBV3-2) and TRBJ1-4, with 10 bases lining up with TRBD1. The CDR3 contains 14 residues. Germline CDR1 LGHDT, CDR2 YNNKEL (reference sequence). The junction had 4 bases not matched to a gene; V was cut back by 4 bases and J by 8 bases. CDR3 nucleotides: TGTGCCAGCAGCCCCCCGGGACAGGGGGAAAAACTGTTTTTT. Encoded protein: CASSPPGQGEKLFF.

This chain links TRBV14 with TRBJ2-7; possibly TRBD2 for D (5 bases). Per germline, CDR1 SGHDN and CDR2 FVKESK. The CDR3 length is 14 residues. Between the trimmed V and J ends, which lost 4 bases and 4 bases, there was a span of 14 bases. CDR3: CASSPQVAGYEQYF. In DNA, the CDR3 is TGTGCCAGCAGCCCCCAGGTGGCGGGTTACGAGCAGTACTTC.

This chain links TRBV9 with TRBJ1-3; tentatively, D is TRBD1 (5 bases). V was cut by 5 bases and J by 0 bases, with 15 bases left in between. CDR1 is SGDLS and CDR2 is YYNGEE in the germline V gene. The CDR3 has 16 residues. CDR3 protein: CASSLSGTASGNTIYF. CDR3 DNA: TGTGCCAGCAGTTTATCGGGGACTGCCTCTGGAAACACCATATATTTT.

The genes are TRBV2 and TRBJ2-7; D is undetermined. Trimming shortened V by 3 bases and J by 5 bases, and 8 bases separated the two germline ends. The CDR3 loop spans 12 amino acids. Germline-derived CDR1 and CDR2 are SNHLY and FYNNEI. DNA of the CDR3: TGTGCCAGCAGTGACGGTGTTCACGAGCAGTACTTC. This translates into CASSDGVHEQYF.

The chain is built from TRBV11-2 and TRBJ2-2, with unresolved D. The CDR3 spans 15 residues. The V end lost 5 bases, the J end lost 0 bases, and 10 bases lay between the germline ends. Germline V gene data show CDR1 as SGHAT and CDR2 as FQNNGV. As DNA, the CDR3 is TGTGCCAGCAGCGCCGGACCGACGAACACCGGGGAGCTGTTTTTT. Its translation is CASSAGPTNTGELFF.

The chain couples TRBV5-1 to TRBJ1-2; tentative D call: TRBD1 (5 bases). The CDR3 extends over 16 amino acids. Trimming took off 0 bases at V and 2 bases at J, with 14 bases between the two ends. Per the germline V gene, CDR1 is SGHRS and CDR2 is YFSETQ. The CDR3, as DNA: TGCGCCAGCAGCTTGGAAGCAGGGATTCTCAACTATGGCTACACCTTC. This encodes CASSLEAGILNYGYTF.

The chain combines TRBV4-1 with TRBJ2-3; D may be TRBD1 or TRBD2 (6 bases each). V lost 4 bases to trimming and J lost 4 bases, with 21 bases between them. The CDR3 covers 17 residues. CDR1 is MGHRA, CDR2 YSYEKL, per germline. CDR3 protein: CASSLDGRRGGADTQYF. The DNA of the CDR3 is TGCGCCAGCAGCCTCGACGGGCGCAGGGGAGGTGCAGATACGCAGTATTTT.

The chain uses TRBV6-2 or TRBV6-3 and TRBJ2-2; the D is unclear. The CDR3 runs 13 residues. V lost 2 bases and J 5 bases, leaving 6 bases between the germline ends. Per the germline V gene, CDR1 is MNHEY and CDR2 is SVGEGT. The CDR3 protein is CASSYRKTGELFF. The CDR3 DNA sequence: TGTGCCAGCAGTTACCGCAAAACCGGGGAGCTGTTTTTT.

The chain recombines TRBV6-5 with TRBJ1-2; D might be TRBD1 (5 bases). Trimming removed 0 bases from V and 2 bases from J, with 10 bases in between. Germline V gene lookup returns CDR1 MNHEY and CDR2 SVGAGI. The CDR3 loop spans 15 amino acids. The CDR3 DNA reads as TGTGCCAGCAGTTACTCGACCGGGGGAAACTATGGCTACACCTTC. Protein product: CASSYSTGGNYGYTF.

The V gene is TRBV7-9, the J gene TRBJ2-7; D uncertain. This CDR3 comprises 15 residues. Germline-derived CDR1 and CDR2 are SEHNR and FQNEAQ (reference sequence). Trimming took off 7 bases at V and 2 bases at J, with 18 bases between the two ends. CDR3 sequence (DNA): TGTGCCAGCACCGGCGATAGGGAATATACCTACGAGCAGTACTTC. Amino acid sequence: CASTGDREYTYEQYF.

The V call is TRBV30, the J call TRBJ2-7; no definite D call. CDR3 length: 13 amino acids. Trimming left V 2 bases short and J 3 bases short, with 11 bases between. The germline V gene encodes CDR1 GTSNPN and CDR2 SVGIG (reference sequence). CDR3 bases: TGTGCCTGGAGTAAGGGCTCGAACTACGAGCAGTACTTC. Translated, it gives CAWSKGSNYEQYF.

V and J are TRBV2 and TRBJ2-1; a weak D match, TRBD1 (7 bases). CDR3 length: 13 amino acids. V lost 8 bases to trimming and J lost 1 base, with 9 bases between them. Germline values: CDR1 SNHLY, CDR2 FYNNEI. In DNA, the CDR3 is TGTGCCAGCGCAGGGGGGTCCTACAATGAGCAGTTCTTC. It specifies CASAGGSYNEQFF.